This TCR beta chain was captured in a study of human T cells and chemical hapten exposure. The time point here: healthy volunteer bleed at 2 weeks. Unfractionated whole blood served as the source for total RNA extraction. TCRdb called the RACE reads again in MiXCR, with one record for every CDR3 protein. The sample contains tens of thousands of distinct CDR3 sequences, about 8.8% of which appear only once. V lost 7 bases and J lost 6, with 17 bases in between. The CDR3 spans 14 residues. CDR1 is MDHEN, CDR2 SYDVKM, per germline. This chain joins TRBV28 and TRBJ2-3, with unresolved D. The TCR was taken from a female donor in good health. Some clones in this sample may be carry-over from other donors' samples. Sequencing input: whole blood. The CDR3 DNA follows: TGTGCCAGCACCCTTCGTGGAGCCCGGGATACGCAGTATTTT. Translated: CASTLRGARDTQYF.